The 14 T cell receptor beta chains below all came from one sample that was sequenced in a study of T-cell reconstitution after alpha-beta-depleted transplantation in children. Preparation of the TCRbeta library was carried out with unique molecular identifiers. TCRdb passed the PCR reads through MiXCR, listing each CDR3 protein once. Of hundreds of thousands of distinct CDR3 sequences in the sample, over 10% are singletons; the top ten hold 2.2%. Sample: PBMCs, mostly from graft donor cells, taken 360 days after TCRalphabeta/CD19-depleted stem cell transplant. The receptors here all came from a male patient between 5 and 17 years old who had a stem cell transplant for acute myeloid leukemia, so the T cells may come from the graft donor.

The chain has TRBV29-1 and TRBJ2-3; TRBD2 agrees at 14 bases. The CDR3 length is 17 residues. V shed 1 base, J shed 5 bases, and the junction held 8 bases outside the gene matches. The germline CDR1 and CDR2 sequences are SQVTM and ANQGSEA. The CDR3 bases are TGCAGCGTTGAAGTGCCGGGACTAGCGGGAGTAGTAGATACGCAGTATTTT. Its translation is CSVEVPGLAGVVDTQYF.

The chain links TRBV28 to TRBJ2-7; 9 nucleotides match TRBD1. The CDR3 totals 17 residues. Trimming took 6 bases from V and 1 from J; bases not matched to a gene: 13. Germline V lookup: CDR1 MDHEN, CDR2 SYDVKM. This chain's CDR3 is CASRDHIGGQGSYEQYF. CDR3 DNA: TGTGCCAGCAGGGACCACATCGGGGGACAGGGATCCTACGAGCAGTACTTC. The full variable domain, with the rest looked up from reference TRBV28 and TRBJ2-7, is DVKVTQSSRYLVKRTGEKVFLECVQDMDHENMFWYRQDPGLGLRLIYFSYDVKMKEKGDIPEGYSVSREKKERFSLILESASTNQTSMYLCASRDHIGGQGSYEQYFGPGTRLTVT.

This clonotype was seen a few times. The chain uses TRBV29-1 and TRBJ2-3; 9 bases are shared with TRBD2. The germline CDR1 and CDR2 sequences are SQVTM and ANQGSEA. This CDR3 region has 14 residues. V lost 5 bases and J lost 1; bases outside the gene matches: 4. The CDR3, as DNA: TGCAGCGTTCTTAGCGGGAGTGGCACAGATACGCAGTATTTT. This sequence encodes CSVLSGSGTDTQYF.

This clonotype has a handful of counts. The chain uses TRBV11-1 and TRBJ2-5, with 8 bases matching TRBD2. From germline, CDR1 is SGHAT and CDR2 FQDESV (reference sequence). The CDR3 sequence is 15 residues long. The ends lost 3 bases at V and 4 bases at J; junction bases unmatched: 7. This CDR3 reads CASSFGNAGGETQYF. CDR3 DNA: TGTGCCAGCAGCTTCGGTAATGCGGGAGGAGAGACCCAGTACTTC.

The chain is built from TRBV4-3 and TRBJ2-2; 11 bases are a match to TRBD2. CDR3 length: 17 residues. Germline CDR1 is LGHNA and CDR2 is YSLEER. After removal of 1 base from V and 4 bases from J, the junction contained 5 bases not matched to a gene. DNA for the CDR3: TGCGCCAGCAGCCAAGGACTAGCGGGACTTGCCACCGGGGAGCTGTTTTTT. Amino acids: CASSQGLAGLATGELFF.

This clonotype was recorded at least ten times. This rearrangement joins TRBV7-8 to TRBJ2-2, with 13 bases identical to TRBD2. Per germline, CDR1 SGHVS and CDR2 FQNEAQ. This CDR3 is 19 amino acids long. The V and J ends lost 2 bases and 2 bases, in that order; junction bases with no gene match: 8. CDR3 DNA sequence: TGTGCCAGCAGCTTAAAACTAGCGGGAGGGCCGGTAAACACCGGGGAGCTGTTTTTT. It is translated as CASSLKLAGGPVNTGELFF.

This clonotype has only a few counts. The J gene is TRBJ1-1, the V gene TRBV30; D unresolved. Trimming removed 2 bases at V and 2 bases at J, with 12 bases between. The CDR3 spans 14 residues. Germline-derived CDR1 and CDR2 are GTSNPN and SVGIG (reference sequence). CDR3 sequence reads: CAWSWEAYNTEAFF. The DNA for the CDR3 is TGTGCCTGGAGTTGGGAAGCATACAACACTGAAGCTTTCTTT.

The gene calls are TRBV18 and TRBJ2-7; 7 nucleotides match TRBD2. The V gene end was trimmed by 3 bases and the J gene end by 0 bases; junction bases not matched to a gene: 5. This CDR3 has 15 residues. CDR1 is KGHSH and CDR2 is LQKENI in the germline V gene. The CDR3 coding sequence is TGTGCCAGCTCACCTTCTAGCGGATCCTCCTACGAGCAGTACTTC. Protein: CASSPSSGSSYEQYF.

This clonotype was recorded a few times. The conserved final phenylalanine or tryptophan is absent from the CDR3, which likely points to a read error. The DNA is left out, because the CDR3 cannot be placed on it with certainty; the CDR3 is given as TCRdb lists it. V gene TRBV3-1 combines with J gene TRBJ2-5; TRBD1, the table's D call, lacks a check against the DNA. The V gene's germline CDR1 is LGHDT and CDR2 YNNKEL (reference sequence). The CDR3 region is 12 residues in length, termini included. This chain's CDR3 is CASSLGTGSFRV.

The chain carries TRBV20-1 and TRBJ2-1; D is unclear. The CDR3 spans 11 residues. V shed 4 bases and J shed 10 bases, with 11 bases lying between them. Germline CDR1 reads DFQATT; CDR2 reads SNEGSKA (reference sequence). The CDR3 region has the DNA TGCAGTGCTACTAAGACGTCGGAGCAGTTCTTC. Amino acids: CSATKTSEQFF.

J is TRBJ2-1 and V is TRBV28; D is possibly TRBD1 (5 bases). Germline V gives CDR1 MDHEN, CDR2 SYDVKM. V shed 4 bases and J shed 8 bases, with 21 bases lying between them. This CDR3 has 16 residues. The CDR3 loop is CASSSVVGAGFDEQFF. CDR3 nucleotides: TGTGCCAGCAGTTCCGTGGTTGGGGCCGGGTTCGATGAGCAGTTCTTC.

The chain joins TRBV12-3 or TRBV12-4 to TRBJ1-2, with D hard to call. This CDR3 contains 14 residues. The V gene lost 1 base and the J gene lost 4 bases, with 10 bases spanning the gap. CDR3 in DNA: TGTGCCAGCAGTTTAGGTCCCAAGAGCTATGGCTACACCTTC. This codes for CASSLGPKSYGYTF.

This clonotype has a count of ten or more. The J gene is TRBJ2-1, the V gene TRBV12-3 or TRBV12-4, with 7 positions matching TRBD2. This CDR3 comprises 18 residues. V trimming: 4 bases; J trimming: 9 bases; junction bases outside the gene matches: 21. The CDR3 reads CASSSHYTSGIKRGEQFF. The CDR3 nucleotides read TGTGCCAGCAGTTCCCATTACACGAGCGGGATAAAGCGAGGTGAGCAGTTCTTC.

This clonotype showed up many times. V and J are TRBV7-9 and TRBJ2-5, with 8 bases identical to TRBD1. Germline trimming cut 1 base from V and 3 bases from J; bases unmatched to any gene: 4. This CDR3 comprises 15 residues. Germline assignment: CDR1 SEHNR and CDR2 FQNEAQ (reference sequence). CDR3 sequence: CASSLGPDREETQYF. The CDR3 DNA reads TGTGCCAGCAGCTTAGGACCGGACAGGGAAGAGACCCAGTACTTC. Complete variable domain (other parts from reference TRBV7-9 and TRBJ2-5): DTGVSQNPRHKITKRGQNVTFRCDPISEHNRLYWYRQTLGQGPEFLTYFQNEAQLEKSRLLSDRFSAERPKGSFSTLEIQRTEQGDSAMYLCASSLGPDREETQYFGPGTRLLVL.